The T cell receptor beta chain described here comes from a study of CD8 T cell repertoires and HIV-1 epitope variants. In the study overall: Twenty-five autologous and known Gag and Nef epitope variant peptides each stimulated T cells separately. Control wells had CMV/EBV/flu peptides, negative Ebola AY9, or no peptide.

A remark on this clone: Its target is unknown.

The assay was immunoSEQ multiplex PCR, and TCRdb's table has in-frame clones only and misses some. This table holds roughly 7,900 clones, 63% found once. Germline-derived CDR1 and CDR2 are MNHEY and SMNVEV (reference sequence). This CDR3 has 13 residues. V was cut by 2 bases and J by 3 bases, with 8 bases left in between. Study observations and caveats: Five clonotypes recognized Nef KF9, one HW9, none TAALDMSHF.

The rearrangement uses TRBV27 and TRBJ2-7; a weak D match, TRBD1 (5 bases). The sequencing sample was made of cultured CD8+ T cells derived from PBMCs. This receptor was taken from a male donor with HIV. DNA of the CDR3: TGTGCCAGCAGTTTAGACAGAAACTACGAGCAGTACTTC. Its protein is CASSLDRNYEQYF.